This T cell receptor beta chain was sequenced during a study of radiotherapy plus CTLA-4 blockade in lung cancer (dated by TCRdb to 2017 to 2018). With regard to the full study: Among enrolled patients, approximately 17% had an objective response and 25% to 35% reached disease control. The research as a whole found: Increased serum interferon-beta after radiation, together with early dynamic changes in blood T cell clones, were reported to be the strongest predictors of response. After treatment with radiotherapy and ipilimumab, TCR clones that came from tumors expanded in the peripheral blood.

The study tested focal radiation therapy combined with CTLA-4 blockade (ipilimumab) in patients with chemo-refractory metastatic non-small-cell lung cancer. Details on this clone: Its antigen specificity is not known. Base qualities are missing; no much larger clone stands one base away.

Including cysteine and phenylalanine, the CDR3 has 14 amino acids. Just the 42-base CDR3 DNA is kept, in frame starting at base 1. CDR1 and CDR2 were assigned from the germline V gene (reference sequence) as MNHNY and SVGAGI. V lost 2 bases and J lost 4 bases; the stretch between them is 11 bases long. Receptor amplification or capture employed the immunoSEQ multiplex PCR assay. Held by TCRdb, this immuneACCESS table contains in-frame sequences only and omits some clones. Under half of the omission traces to an unresolved V gene where checked; the cause of the rest is unknown. The sample table contains 45,000 to 55,000 clones; only one count was recorded for roughly 90% of them. The ten largest clones add up to about 17% of the sample.

The sequences come from peripheral blood, collected from a patient treated with radiotherapy plus ipilimumab. The chain is assembled from TRBV6-6 and TRBJ1-2, with a tentative D gene TRBD1 over 5 matching bases. The TCR sequence derives from a human donor with non-small cell lung cancer that progressed on radiotherapy plus ipilimumab. Some clones in this sample may be carry-over from other donors' samples. This receptor has the CDR3 CASSYGGGGYGYTF. The DNA sequence is given as TGTGCCAGCAGTTACGGGGGAGGTGGCTATGGCTACACCTTC.